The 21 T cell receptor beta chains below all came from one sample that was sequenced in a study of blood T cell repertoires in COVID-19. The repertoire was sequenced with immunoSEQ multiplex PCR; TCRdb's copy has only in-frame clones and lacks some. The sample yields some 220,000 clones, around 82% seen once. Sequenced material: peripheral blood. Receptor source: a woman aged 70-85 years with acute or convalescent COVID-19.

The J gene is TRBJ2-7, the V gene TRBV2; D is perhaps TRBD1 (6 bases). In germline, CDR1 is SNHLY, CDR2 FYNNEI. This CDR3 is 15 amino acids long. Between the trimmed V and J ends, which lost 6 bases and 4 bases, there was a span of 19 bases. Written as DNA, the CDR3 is TGTGCCAGCAGCTATCGGGCGGCAGGGGCATACGAGCAGTACGTC. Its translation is CASSYRAAGAYEQYV.

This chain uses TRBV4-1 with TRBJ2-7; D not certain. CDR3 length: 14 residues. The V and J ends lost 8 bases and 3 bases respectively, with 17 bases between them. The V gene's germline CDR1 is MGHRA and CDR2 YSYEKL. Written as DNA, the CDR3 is TGCGCCAGCCGCAAGACAATACATCTCTACGAGCAGTACGTC. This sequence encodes CASRKTIHLYEQYV.

The DNA of the CDR3 is TGTGCCAGCGAGACAGGGATTCCCCGGGAGACCCAGTACTTC. Translating it yields CASETGIPRETQYF. The V and J genes are TRBV6-5 and TRBJ2-5; TRBD1 matches at 7 bases. V shed 8 bases, J shed 5 bases, and the junction held 11 bases outside the gene matches. The CDR3 has 14 residues. From germline, CDR1 is MNHEY and CDR2 SVGAGI.

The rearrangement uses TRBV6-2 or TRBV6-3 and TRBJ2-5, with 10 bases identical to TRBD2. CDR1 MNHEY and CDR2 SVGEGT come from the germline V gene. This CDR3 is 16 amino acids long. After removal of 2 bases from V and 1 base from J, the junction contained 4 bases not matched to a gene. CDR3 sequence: CASSYQIAGGQETQYF. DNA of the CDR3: TGTGCCAGCAGTTACCAGATAGCGGGGGGCCAAGAGACCCAGTACTTC.

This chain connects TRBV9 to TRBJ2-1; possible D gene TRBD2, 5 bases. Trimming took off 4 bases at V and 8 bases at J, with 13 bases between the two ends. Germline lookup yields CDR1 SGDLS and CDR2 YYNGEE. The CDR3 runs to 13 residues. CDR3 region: CASSPRTGHEQFF. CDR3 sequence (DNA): TGTGCCAGCAGCCCCAGGACTGGACATGAGCAGTTCTTC.

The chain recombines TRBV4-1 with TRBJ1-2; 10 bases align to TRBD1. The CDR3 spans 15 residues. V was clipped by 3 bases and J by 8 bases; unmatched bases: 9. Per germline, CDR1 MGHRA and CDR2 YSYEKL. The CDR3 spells CASSHSSDRGEGYTF. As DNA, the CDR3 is TGCGCCAGCAGCCACAGTTCGGACAGGGGGGAGGGCTACACCTTC.

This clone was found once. The CDR3 coding sequence is TGTGCCAGCAGTCCACAGGTTAATAGCAATCAGCCCCAGCATTTT. Amino acids: CASSPQVNSNQPQHF. The rearrangement joins TRBV6-6 to TRBJ1-5, with D possibly being TRBD1 (5 bases). There are 15 residues in the CDR3. V was shortened by 5 bases and J by 0 bases, with 11 bases between the two germline ends. Germline V lookup: CDR1 MNHNY, CDR2 SVGAGI (reference sequence).

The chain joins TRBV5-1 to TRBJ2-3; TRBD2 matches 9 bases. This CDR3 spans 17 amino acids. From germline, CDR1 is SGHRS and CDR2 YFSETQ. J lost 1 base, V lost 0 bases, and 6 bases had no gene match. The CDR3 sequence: CASSLEGRTSGTDTQYF. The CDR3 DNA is TGCGCCAGCAGCTTGGAGGGCCGGACTAGCGGCACAGATACGCAGTATTTT.

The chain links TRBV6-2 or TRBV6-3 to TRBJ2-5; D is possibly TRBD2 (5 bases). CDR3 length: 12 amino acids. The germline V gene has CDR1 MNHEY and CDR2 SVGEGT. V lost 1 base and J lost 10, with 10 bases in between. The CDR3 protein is CASSYLTRGQYF. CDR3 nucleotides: TGTGCCAGCAGTTACTTGACTCGGGGCCAGTACTTC.

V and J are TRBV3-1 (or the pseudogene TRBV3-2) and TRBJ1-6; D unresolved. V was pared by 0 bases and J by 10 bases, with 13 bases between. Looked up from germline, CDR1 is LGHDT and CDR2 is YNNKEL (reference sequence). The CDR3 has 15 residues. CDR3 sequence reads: CASSQEGGSGSPLHF. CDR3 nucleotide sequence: TGTGCCAGCAGCCAAGAAGGAGGGTCAGGCTCACCCCTCCACTTT.

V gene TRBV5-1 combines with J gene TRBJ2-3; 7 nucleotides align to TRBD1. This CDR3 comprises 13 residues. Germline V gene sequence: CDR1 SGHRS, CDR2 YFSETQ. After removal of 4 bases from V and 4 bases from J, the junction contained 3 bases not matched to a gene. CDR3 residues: CASSRTGADTQYF. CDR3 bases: TGCGCCAGCAGCCGGACAGGCGCAGATACGCAGTATTTT.

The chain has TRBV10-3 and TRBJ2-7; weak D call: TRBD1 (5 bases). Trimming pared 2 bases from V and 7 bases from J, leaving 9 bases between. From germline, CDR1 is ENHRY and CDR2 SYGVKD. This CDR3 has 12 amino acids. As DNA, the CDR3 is TGTGCCATCAGTGAGGACAGTTTGGAGCAGTACTTC. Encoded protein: CAISEDSLEQYF.

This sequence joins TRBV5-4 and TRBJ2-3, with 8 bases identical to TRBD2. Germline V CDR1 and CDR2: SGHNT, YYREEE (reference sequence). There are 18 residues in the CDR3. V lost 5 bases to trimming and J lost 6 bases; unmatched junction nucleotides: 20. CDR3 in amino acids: CASRVTGRGSGGGDTQYF. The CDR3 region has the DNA TGTGCCAGCAGAGTGACAGGTCGGGGGAGCGGGGGCGGGGATACGCAGTATTTT.

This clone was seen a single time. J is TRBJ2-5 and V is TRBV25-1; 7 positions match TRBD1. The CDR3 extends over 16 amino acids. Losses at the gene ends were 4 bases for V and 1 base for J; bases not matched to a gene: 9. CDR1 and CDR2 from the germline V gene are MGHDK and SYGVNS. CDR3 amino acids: CASSARRDRLQETQYF. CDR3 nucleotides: TGTGCCAGCAGTGCGCGCCGGGACAGACTCCAAGAGACCCAGTACTTC.

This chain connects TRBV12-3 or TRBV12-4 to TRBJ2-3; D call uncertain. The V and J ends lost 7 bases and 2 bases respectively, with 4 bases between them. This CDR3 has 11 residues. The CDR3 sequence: CASTFTDTQYF. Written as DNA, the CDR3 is TGTGCCAGCACCTTCACAGATACGCAGTATTTT.

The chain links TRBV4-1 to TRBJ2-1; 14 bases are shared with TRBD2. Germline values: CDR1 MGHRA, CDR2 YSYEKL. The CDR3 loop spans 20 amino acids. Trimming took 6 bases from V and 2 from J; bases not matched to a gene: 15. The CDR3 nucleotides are TGCGCCAGCAGGATTCACTCCGGGACTAGCGGGGGACTTACCTACAATGAGCAGTTCTTC. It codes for CASRIHSGTSGGLTYNEQFF.

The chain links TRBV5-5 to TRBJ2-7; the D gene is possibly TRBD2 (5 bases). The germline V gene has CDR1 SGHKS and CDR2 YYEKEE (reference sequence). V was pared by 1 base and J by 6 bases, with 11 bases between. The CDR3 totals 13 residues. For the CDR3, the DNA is TGTGCCAGCAGCTTGACGGGAAAAGTCGAGCAGTACGTC. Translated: CASSLTGKVEQYV.

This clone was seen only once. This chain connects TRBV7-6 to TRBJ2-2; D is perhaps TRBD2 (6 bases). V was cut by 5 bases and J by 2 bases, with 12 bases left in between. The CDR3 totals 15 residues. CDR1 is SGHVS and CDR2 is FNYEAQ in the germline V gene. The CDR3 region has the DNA TGTGCCAGCAGCCTAGGGACTCTAAACACCGGGGAGCTGTTTTTT. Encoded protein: CASSLGTLNTGELFF.

As DNA, the CDR3 is TGTGCCAGCAGCTTGCCCCAGGACAGGGTATATGGCTACACCTTC. It yields the protein CASSLPQDRVYGYTF. This chain joins TRBV5-4 and TRBJ1-2; TRBD1 matches 8 bases. The germline CDR1 and CDR2 sequences are SGHNT and YYREEE (reference sequence). The CDR3 is 15 residues long. Unmatched junction bases numbered 7, after V lost 1 base and J lost 5 bases.

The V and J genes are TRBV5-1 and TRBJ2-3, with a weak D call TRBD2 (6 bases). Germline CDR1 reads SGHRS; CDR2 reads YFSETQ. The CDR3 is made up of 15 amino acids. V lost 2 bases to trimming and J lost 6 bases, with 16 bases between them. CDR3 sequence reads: CASSFTSHSRDTQYF. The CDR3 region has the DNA TGCGCCAGCAGCTTTACTAGCCATTCAAGGGATACGCAGTATTTT.

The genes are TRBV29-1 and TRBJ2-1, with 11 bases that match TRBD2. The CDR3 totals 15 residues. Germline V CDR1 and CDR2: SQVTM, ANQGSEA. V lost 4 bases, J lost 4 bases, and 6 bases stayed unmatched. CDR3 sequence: CSVGLAGGQYNEQFF. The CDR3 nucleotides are TGCAGCGTTGGGCTAGCGGGGGGCCAGTACAATGAGCAGTTCTTC.